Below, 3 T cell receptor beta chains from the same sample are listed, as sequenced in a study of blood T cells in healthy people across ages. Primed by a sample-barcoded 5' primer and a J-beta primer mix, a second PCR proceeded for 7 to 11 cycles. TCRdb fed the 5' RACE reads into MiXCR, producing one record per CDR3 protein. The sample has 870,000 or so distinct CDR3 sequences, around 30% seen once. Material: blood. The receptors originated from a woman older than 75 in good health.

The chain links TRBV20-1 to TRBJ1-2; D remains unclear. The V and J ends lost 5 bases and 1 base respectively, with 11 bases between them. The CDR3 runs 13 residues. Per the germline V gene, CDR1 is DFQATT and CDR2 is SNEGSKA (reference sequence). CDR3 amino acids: CSAGLQRNYGYTF. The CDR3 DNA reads TGCAGTGCTGGATTACAGCGTAACTATGGCTACACCTTC.

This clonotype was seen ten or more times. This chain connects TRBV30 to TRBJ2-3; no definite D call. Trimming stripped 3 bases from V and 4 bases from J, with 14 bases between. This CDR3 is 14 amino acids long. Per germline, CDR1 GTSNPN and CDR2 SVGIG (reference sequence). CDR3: CAWSNSIPPDTQYF. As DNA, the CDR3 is TGTGCCTGGAGCAACAGCATTCCTCCAGATACGCAGTATTTT. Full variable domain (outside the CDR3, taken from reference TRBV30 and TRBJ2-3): SQTIHQWPATLVQPVGSPLSLECTVEGTSNPNLYWYRQAAGRGLQLLFYSVGIGQISSEVPQNLSASRPQDRQFILSSKKLLLSDSGFYLCAWSNSIPPDTQYFGPGTRLTVL.

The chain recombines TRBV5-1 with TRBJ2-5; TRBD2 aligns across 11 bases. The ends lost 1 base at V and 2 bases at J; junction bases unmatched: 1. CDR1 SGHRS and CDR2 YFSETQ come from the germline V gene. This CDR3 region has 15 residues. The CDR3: CASSLTSGSQETQYF. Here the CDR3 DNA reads TGCGCCAGCAGCTTGACTAGCGGGAGTCAAGAGACCCAGTACTTC. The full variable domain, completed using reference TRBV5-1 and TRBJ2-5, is KAGVTQTPRYLIKTRGQQVTLSCSPISGHRSVSWYQQTPGQGLQFLFEYFSETQRNKGNFPGRFSGRQFSNSRSEMNVSTLELGDSALYLCASSLTSGSQETQYFGPGTRLLVL.